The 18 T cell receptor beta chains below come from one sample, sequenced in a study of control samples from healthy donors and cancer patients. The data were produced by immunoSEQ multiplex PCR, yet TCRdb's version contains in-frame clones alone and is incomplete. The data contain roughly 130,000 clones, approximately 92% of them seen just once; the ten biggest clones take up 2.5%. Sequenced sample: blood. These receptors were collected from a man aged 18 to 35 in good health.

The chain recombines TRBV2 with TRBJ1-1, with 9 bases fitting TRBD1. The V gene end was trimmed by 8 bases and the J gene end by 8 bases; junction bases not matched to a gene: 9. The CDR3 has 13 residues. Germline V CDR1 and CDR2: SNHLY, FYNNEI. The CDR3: CASRSYDRGEAFF. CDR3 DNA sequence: TGTGCCAGCCGCTCCTATGACAGGGGGGAAGCTTTCTTT.

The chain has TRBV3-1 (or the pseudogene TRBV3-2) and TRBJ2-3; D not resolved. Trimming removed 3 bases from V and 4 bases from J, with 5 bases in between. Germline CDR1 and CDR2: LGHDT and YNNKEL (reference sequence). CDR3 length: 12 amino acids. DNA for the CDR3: TGTGCCAGCAGCCATGTTCCAGATACGCAGTATTTT. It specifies CASSHVPDTQYF.

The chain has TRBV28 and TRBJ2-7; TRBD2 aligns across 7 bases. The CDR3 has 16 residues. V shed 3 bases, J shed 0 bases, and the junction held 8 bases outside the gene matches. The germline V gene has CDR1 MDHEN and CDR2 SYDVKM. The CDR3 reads CASSFGRSGGSYEQYF. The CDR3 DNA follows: TGTGCCAGCAGTTTTGGGAGGTCGGGGGGCTCCTACGAGCAGTACTTC.

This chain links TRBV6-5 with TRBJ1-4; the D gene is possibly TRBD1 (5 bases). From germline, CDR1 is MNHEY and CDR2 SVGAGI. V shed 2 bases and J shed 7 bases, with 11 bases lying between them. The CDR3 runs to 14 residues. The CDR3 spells CASSYAGVGEKLFF. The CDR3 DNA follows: TGTGCCAGCAGTTACGCGGGGGTGGGTGAAAAACTGTTTTTT.

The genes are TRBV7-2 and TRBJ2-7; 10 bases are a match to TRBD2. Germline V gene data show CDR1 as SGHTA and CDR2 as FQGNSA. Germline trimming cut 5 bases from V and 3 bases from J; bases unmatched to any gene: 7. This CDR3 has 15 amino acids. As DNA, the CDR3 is TGTGCCAGCAGCCGTAGCGGGGGGCCTCTCTACGAGCAGTACTTC. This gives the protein CASSRSGGPLYEQYF.

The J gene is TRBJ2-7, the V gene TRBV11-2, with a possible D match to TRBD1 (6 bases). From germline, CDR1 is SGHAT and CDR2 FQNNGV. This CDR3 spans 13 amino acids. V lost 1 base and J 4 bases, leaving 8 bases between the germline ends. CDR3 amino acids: CASSLGTGYEQYF. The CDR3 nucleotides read TGTGCCAGCAGCTTAGGAACAGGGTACGAGCAGTACTTC.

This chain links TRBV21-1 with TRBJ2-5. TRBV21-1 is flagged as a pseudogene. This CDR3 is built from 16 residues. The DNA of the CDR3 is TGTGCCAGCAGCAAAACATGGCTACCCAACCAAGAGACCCAGTACTTC. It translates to CASSKTWLPNQETQYF.

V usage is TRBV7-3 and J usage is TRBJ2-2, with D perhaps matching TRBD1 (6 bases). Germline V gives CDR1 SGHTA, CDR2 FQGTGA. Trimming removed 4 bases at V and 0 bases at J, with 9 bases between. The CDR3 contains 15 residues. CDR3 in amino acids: CASSYTGSNTGELFF. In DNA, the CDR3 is TGTGCCAGCAGCTACACAGGGTCGAACACCGGGGAGCTGTTTTTT.

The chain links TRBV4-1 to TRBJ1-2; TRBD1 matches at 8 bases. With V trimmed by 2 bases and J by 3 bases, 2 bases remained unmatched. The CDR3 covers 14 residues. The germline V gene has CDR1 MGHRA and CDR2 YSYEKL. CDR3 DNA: TGCGCCAGCAGCCAACCAGGGGGCGACTATGGCTACACCTTC. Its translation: CASSQPGGDYGYTF.

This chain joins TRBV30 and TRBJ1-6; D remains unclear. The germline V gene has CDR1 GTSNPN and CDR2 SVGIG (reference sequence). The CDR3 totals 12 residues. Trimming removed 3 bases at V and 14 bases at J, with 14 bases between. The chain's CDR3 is CAWRTGKNSLHF. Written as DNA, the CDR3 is TGTGCCTGGAGGACGGGGAAAAATTCCCTCCACTTT.

The CDR3 nucleotides read TGTGCCAGCAGCGTAGGACTAGCGGGAGGGGAGATTCAGTACTTC. Its protein product is CASSVGLAGGEIQYF. The rearrangement links TRBV9 to TRBJ2-4; TRBD2 matches 14 bases. The CDR3 is 15 residues long. V shed 0 bases and J 10 bases; nucleotides not matched to a gene: 3. CDR1 and CDR2 (germline): SGDLS, YYNGEE.

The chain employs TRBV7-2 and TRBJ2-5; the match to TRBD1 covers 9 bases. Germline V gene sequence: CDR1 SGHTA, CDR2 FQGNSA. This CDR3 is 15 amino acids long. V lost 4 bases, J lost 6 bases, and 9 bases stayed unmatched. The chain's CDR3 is CASSSSGTGRQTQYF. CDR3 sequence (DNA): TGTGCCAGCAGCTCCTCCGGGACAGGGCGGCAGACCCAGTACTTC.

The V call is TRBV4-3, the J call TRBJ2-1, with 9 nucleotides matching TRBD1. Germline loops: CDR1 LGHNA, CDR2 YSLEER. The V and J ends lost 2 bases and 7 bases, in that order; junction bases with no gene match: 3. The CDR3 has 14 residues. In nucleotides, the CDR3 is TGCGCCAGCAGCCAATGGGACAGGGAGAATGAGCAGTTCTTC. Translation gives CASSQWDRENEQFF.

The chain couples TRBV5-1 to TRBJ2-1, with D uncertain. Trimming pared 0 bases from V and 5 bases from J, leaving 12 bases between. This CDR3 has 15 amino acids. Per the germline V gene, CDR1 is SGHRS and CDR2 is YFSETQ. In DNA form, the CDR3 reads TGCGCCAGCAGCTTGGATGGGCAGACCAACAATGAGCAGTTCTTC. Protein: CASSLDGQTNNEQFF.

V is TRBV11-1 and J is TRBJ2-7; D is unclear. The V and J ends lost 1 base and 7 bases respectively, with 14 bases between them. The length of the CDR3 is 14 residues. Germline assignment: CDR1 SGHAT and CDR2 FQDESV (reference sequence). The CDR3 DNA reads TGTGCCAGCAGCTTAGGTCAGGTTTCTCGGGAGCAGTACTTC. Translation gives CASSLGQVSREQYF.

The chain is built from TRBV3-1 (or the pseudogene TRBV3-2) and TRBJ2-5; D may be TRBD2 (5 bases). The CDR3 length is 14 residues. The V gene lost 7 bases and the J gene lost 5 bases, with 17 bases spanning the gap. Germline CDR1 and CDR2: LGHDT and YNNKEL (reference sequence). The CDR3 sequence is CASTLAPPGETQYF. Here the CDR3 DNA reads TGTGCCAGCACCTTGGCCCCCCCGGGGGAGACCCAGTACTTC.

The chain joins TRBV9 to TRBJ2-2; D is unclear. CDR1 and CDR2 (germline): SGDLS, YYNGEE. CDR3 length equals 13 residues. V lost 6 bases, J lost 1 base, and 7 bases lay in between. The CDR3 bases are TGTGCCAGCAACCTCCAGAACACCGGGGAGCTGTTTTTT. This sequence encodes CASNLQNTGELFF.

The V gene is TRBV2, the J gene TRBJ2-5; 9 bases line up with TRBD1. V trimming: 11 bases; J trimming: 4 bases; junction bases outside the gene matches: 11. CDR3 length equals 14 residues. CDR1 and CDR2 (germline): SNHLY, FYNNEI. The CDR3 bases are TGTGCCGGGGGCGGGACAGGGTTGGGAGAGACCCAGTACTTC. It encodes CAGGGTGLGETQYF.